Below, one T cell receptor beta chain is given with its context. The antigen is undetermined. These data come from a study of T cell responses to AZD1222 COVID-19 vaccine. Study-wide results and caveats: Spike-specific TCR breadth and depth went up after people got two AZD1222 doses. Seropositive status at baseline applied to only six AZD1222 recipients. White British people made up most donors, females outnumbered males, and clonal diversity was possibly underestimated. Across spike, vaccine-associated CD4 TCRs were found, dominant at 160-218 and 743-854.

This CDR3 comprises 15 residues. Germline values: CDR1 ENHRY, CDR2 SYGVKD. V lost 7 bases to trimming and J lost 1 base, with 16 bases between them. Here immunoSEQ multiplex PCR was the method, and the copy in TCRdb shows in-frame clones only, minus some. Of about 110,000 clones listed, roughly nine tenths were seen once; the top ten hold roughly 7%. The material was peripheral blood, obtained on day 0 of AZD1222 vaccination. The chain recombines TRBV10-3 with TRBJ1-1, with D perhaps matching TRBD1 (6 bases). This receptor was obtained from an adult in good health. The CDR3 bases are TGTGCCATCAAAAGACAGGTAGACGCGAACACTGAAGCTTTCTTT. Translated, it gives CAIKRQVDANTEAFF.